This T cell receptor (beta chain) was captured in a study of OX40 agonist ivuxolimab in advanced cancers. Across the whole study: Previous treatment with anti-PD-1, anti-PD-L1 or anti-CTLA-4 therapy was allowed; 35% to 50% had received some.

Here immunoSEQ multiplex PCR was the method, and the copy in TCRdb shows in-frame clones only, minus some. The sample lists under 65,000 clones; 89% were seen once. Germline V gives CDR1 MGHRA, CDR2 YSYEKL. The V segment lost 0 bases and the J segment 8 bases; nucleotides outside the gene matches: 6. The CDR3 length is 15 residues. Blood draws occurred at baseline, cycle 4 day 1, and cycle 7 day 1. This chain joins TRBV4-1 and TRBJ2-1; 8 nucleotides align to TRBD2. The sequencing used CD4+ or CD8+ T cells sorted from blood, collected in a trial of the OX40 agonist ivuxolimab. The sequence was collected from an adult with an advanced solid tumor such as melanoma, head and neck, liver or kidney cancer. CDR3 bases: TGCGCCAGCAGCCAAGAAAGGGCGGGAGGCGATGAGCAGTTCTTC. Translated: CASSQERAGGDEQFF.